The 19 T cell receptor beta chains reported below all come from one sample, sequenced in a study of blood T cell repertoires in COVID-19. Sequencing used immunoSEQ multiplex PCR; TCRdb keeps in-frame clones, though not all of them. The sample lists fewer than 350,000 clones; 90% were seen once. The material sequenced was PBMCs or T cells enriched from blood (not recorded which). These receptors all stem from a young woman with acute COVID-19.

The chain couples TRBV19 to TRBJ2-7; possible D gene TRBD2, 5 bases. V lost 3 bases and J 1 base, leaving 19 bases between the germline ends. The CDR3 loop spans 17 amino acids. Looked up from germline, CDR1 is LNHDA and CDR2 is SQIVND (reference sequence). For the CDR3, the DNA is TGTGCCAGTAGTATTCTTCCTGTAGCGAAACTTTCCTACGAGCAGTACTTC. Its protein product is CASSILPVAKLSYEQYF. The complete variable domain, with remaining parts taken from reference TRBV19 and TRBJ2-7, reads DGGITQSPKYLFRKEGQNVTLSCEQNLNHDAMYWYRQDPGQGLRLIYYSQIVNDFQKGDIAEGYSVSREKKESFPLTVTSAQKNPTAFYLCASSILPVAKLSYEQYFGPGTRLTVT.

This chain connects TRBV7-2 to TRBJ2-7; 7 bases agree with TRBD1. The germline V gene has CDR1 SGHTA and CDR2 FQGNSA. The CDR3 covers 15 residues. V lost 6 bases, J lost 5 bases, and 13 bases stayed unmatched. The CDR3 sequence is CASRKPGQPRDEQYF. As DNA, the CDR3 is TGTGCCAGCAGGAAACCGGGACAGCCTCGGGACGAGCAGTACTTC.

This clone was observed once. The chain joins TRBV3-1 (or the pseudogene TRBV3-2) to TRBJ2-2, with D perhaps TRBD2 (6 bases). The germline V and J ends were trimmed by 3 bases and 4 bases, with 15 bases remaining between them. CDR1 and CDR2 (germline): LGHDT, YNNKEL (reference sequence). This CDR3 has 16 amino acids. CDR3 in amino acids: CASSHGAGMFTGELFF. The CDR3 bases are TGTGCCAGCAGCCACGGTGCGGGAATGTTCACCGGGGAGCTGTTTTTT.

This sequence joins TRBV7-6 and TRBJ2-3, with 9 bases fitting TRBD1. CDR3 length: 18 amino acids. V shed 3 bases, J shed 4 bases, and the junction held 14 bases outside the gene matches. Per germline, CDR1 SGHVS and CDR2 FNYEAQ. The CDR3 reads CASSFHSYRDRDADTQYF. The CDR3 nucleotides are TGTGCCAGCAGCTTTCACTCTTACCGGGACAGGGATGCAGATACGCAGTATTTT.

The genes are TRBV11-2 and TRBJ2-5, with TRBD1 as a possible D gene (5 bases). V was clipped by 5 bases and J by 4 bases, with 23 bases between them. Germline V gene data show CDR1 as SGHAT and CDR2 as FQNNGV. The CDR3 loop spans 17 amino acids. DNA for the CDR3: TGTGCCAGCAGCCCCCCAACTACGGCAGGGATCGGAGAGACCCAGTACTTC. It codes for CASSPPTTAGIGETQYF.

The J gene is TRBJ2-1, the V gene TRBV5-1, with 10 bases matching TRBD2. Looked up from germline, CDR1 is SGHRS and CDR2 is YFSETQ. This CDR3 spans 15 amino acids. V shed 7 bases, J shed 7 bases, and the junction held 11 bases outside the gene matches. In DNA, the CDR3 is TGCGCCAGCTTCGCCGGGACTAGCGCCCTGAATGAGCAGTTCTTC. Protein product: CASFAGTSALNEQFF.

The CDR3: CASSLGLVRLNEQFF. Here the CDR3 DNA reads TGTGCCAGCAGCTTGGGGCTTGTTCGACTAAATGAGCAGTTCTTC. This chain connects TRBV5-5 to TRBJ2-1, with D tentatively TRBD2 (5 bases). V lost 0 bases, J lost 7 bases, and 14 bases lay in between. The CDR3 contains 15 residues. The germline V gene encodes CDR1 SGHKS and CDR2 YYEKEE (reference sequence).

In this sample, this clone turned up once. The V call is TRBV7-9, the J call TRBJ2-3; TRBD2 aligns across 16 bases. After removal of 0 bases from V and 6 bases from J, the junction contained 3 bases not matched to a gene. Germline V gene data show CDR1 as SEHNR and CDR2 as FQNEAQ (reference sequence). The CDR3 sequence is 17 residues long. The CDR3 region has the DNA TGTGCCAGCAGCTTAGCGGGGACTAGCGGGAGGGTGGATACGCAGTATTTT. This gives the protein CASSLAGTSGRVDTQYF.

This clone came up once. The chain has TRBV7-2 and TRBJ2-1; 8 positions match TRBD2. The V and J ends lost 5 bases and 3 bases, in that order; junction bases with no gene match: 6. The CDR3 sequence is 15 residues long. Germline values: CDR1 SGHTA, CDR2 FQGNSA. DNA for the CDR3: TGTGCCAGCAGCCCAGGACTAGCTGGCTACAATGAGCAGTTCTTC. Translated, it gives CASSPGLAGYNEQFF.

The chain recombines TRBV5-5 with TRBJ2-3, with TRBD1 identical over 8 bases. Per germline, CDR1 SGHKS and CDR2 YYEKEE (reference sequence). The CDR3 is 16 residues long. Trimming removed 3 bases from V and 3 bases from J; junction bases left unmatched: 9. CDR3 DNA: TGTGCCAGCAGCTCCTCGGACAGGGAATGGACAGATACGCAGTATTTT. It specifies CASSSSDREWTDTQYF.

The rearrangement joins TRBV19 to TRBJ1-1, with D possibly being TRBD1 (5 bases). Per the germline V gene, CDR1 is LNHDA and CDR2 is SQIVND (reference sequence). Trimming pared 6 bases from V and 7 bases from J, leaving 18 bases between. The CDR3 has 14 residues. CDR3 amino acids: CASRAPGRPSEAFF. The DNA for the CDR3 is TGTGCCAGTAGAGCCCCAGGGAGGCCCAGTGAAGCTTTCTTT.

This sequence joins TRBV11-3 and TRBJ2-1, with 9 bases matching TRBD1. Germline CDR1 is SGHNT and CDR2 is YENEEA. The length of the CDR3 is 15 residues. With V trimmed by 5 bases and J by 3 bases, 5 bases remained unmatched. The CDR3 loop reads CASSDRDRVYNEQFF. The CDR3 DNA reads TGTGCCAGCAGCGACCGGGACAGGGTCTACAATGAGCAGTTCTTC.

The V call is TRBV30, the J call TRBJ1-5; D is ambiguous. Trimming shortened V by 5 bases and J by 2 bases, and 13 bases separated the two germline ends. The germline V gene has CDR1 GTSNPN and CDR2 SVGIG (reference sequence). This CDR3 has 14 residues. The CDR3 region has the DNA TGTGCCTGGGGGCGGGGTGGTGGCAATCAGCCCCAGCATTTT. Its protein product is CAWGRGGGNQPQHF.

J is TRBJ2-1 and V is TRBV2, with 14 bases aligning to TRBD2. Per the germline V gene, CDR1 is SNHLY and CDR2 is FYNNEI. The CDR3 contains 15 residues. The V segment lost 6 bases and the J segment 9 bases; nucleotides outside the gene matches: 7. The CDR3 region is CASSGGLAGGSEQFF. The CDR3, as DNA: TGTGCCAGCAGCGGTGGACTAGCGGGAGGCAGTGAGCAGTTCTTC.

The CDR3 is CASSLGHNTEAFF. Here the CDR3 DNA reads TGTGCCAGCAGTTTAGGGCACAACACTGAAGCTTTCTTT. V usage is TRBV12-3 or TRBV12-4 and J usage is TRBJ1-1; D unresolved. CDR3 length: 13 amino acids. The V end was cut by 1 base, the J end by 2 bases, with 5 bases between.

This clone showed up just once. This chain joins TRBV7-9 and TRBJ2-1; 10 nucleotides match TRBD1. Losses at the gene ends were 3 bases for V and 7 bases for J; bases not matched to a gene: 6. The germline gives CDR1 SEHNR, CDR2 FQNEAQ (reference sequence). This CDR3 comprises 15 residues. The CDR3 loop reads CASSFRQGALNEQFF. DNA for the CDR3: TGTGCCAGCAGCTTCCGACAGGGGGCCTTAAATGAGCAGTTCTTC.

The rearrangement joins TRBV27 to TRBJ2-7, with 11 bases lining up with TRBD2. CDR1 is MNHEY and CDR2 is SMNVEV in the germline V gene (reference sequence). V was pared by 5 bases and J by 2 bases, with 8 bases of the junction left unmatched. CDR3 length equals 16 residues. This chain's CDR3 is CASSRLTSGRTYEQYF. The CDR3, as DNA: TGTGCCAGCAGTCGCCTAACTAGCGGGAGAACCTACGAGCAGTACTTC.

V is TRBV29-1 and J is TRBJ2-1, with TRBD2 identical over 7 bases. Germline lookup yields CDR1 SQVTM and CDR2 ANQGSEA. V trimming: 3 bases; J trimming: 4 bases; junction bases outside the gene matches: 15. This CDR3 is 17 amino acids long. CDR3 coding DNA: TGCAGCGTTGAGGACGACATTGGGAGGGCAGTTTACAATGAGCAGTTCTTC. Translation gives CSVEDDIGRAVYNEQFF.

This rearrangement joins TRBV23-1 to TRBJ1-6; D not resolved. TRBV23-1 is an open reading frame whose function is uncertain. The CDR3 runs to 18 residues. The ends were cut back, 3 bases at V and 7 bases at J, with 22 bases in the middle. In nucleotides, the CDR3 is TGCGCCAGCAGTCACTTCAATCCAAATCGGAACAGCAATTCACCCCTCCACTTT. Translation gives CASSHFNPNRNSNSPLHF.